The sequence of this T cell receptor beta chain was determined in a study of cytomegalovirus exposure and HLA in healthy donors (dated by TCRdb to the late 2010s). For the study in its entirety: A later analysis indicated that the 100 to 150 validation repertoires were generated on the platform also employed for the 720 or so repertoires of the first cohort. To predict cytomegalovirus infection status, the study brought together high-throughput TCR immunosequencing, statistical association of individual TCRs with disease status, and machine learning. Besides the first cohort of 500 to 700 subjects, a separate validation cohort made up of roughly 120 different subjects was used. The study was designed to test whether signatures of past pathogen exposure could be identified by cataloging public T cell receptors. Overall results and qualifications from the work: In vitro tests confirmed that three of the cytomegalovirus-associated TCR beta chains recognize cytomegalovirus antigens. According to the authors, the approach could potentially be generalized to other disease states and immunological phenotypes. While some public TCRs were present in many individuals, most TCR sequences turned up only very rarely across donors. A later analysis had no HLA typing for the validation cohort, so co-occurrence there was scored across all 130 or so repertoires. The classifier was reported to diagnose cytomegalovirus status with high specificity and sensitivity in both the original cohort and the validation cohort. Of the cluster scores, 94% were above 0 in a later analysis, which found that TCRs clustered in the first cohort also tended to co-occur in the 130 or so validation repertoires. The study gave a list of about 150 TCR beta chains associated with cytomegalovirus.

Comments on this clone: Its antigen is currently not known. Base qualities are not provided; no much larger clone lies one nucleotide away.

Donors formed part of the validation cohort, which comprised over a hundred subjects and was distinct from the first cohort of 666 subjects. Taken from cysteine to phenylalanine, the CDR3 has 16 residues. Only CDR3 DNA remains: 48 bases, in frame from the first base. The germline V gene (reference sequence) gives CDR1 as SGHNT and CDR2 as YYREEE. Ends trimmed: V by 4 bases, J by 4 bases; bases unmatched to a gene: 10. Libraries were built with the immunoSEQ multiplex PCR assay. As for how the authors treated the data: A statistical classification framework was built for diagnosing cytomegalovirus status from the catalog of TCR beta chain sequences. In TCRdb, the immuneACCESS table is reduced to in-frame sequences with V and J assigned. These tables do not hold every clone; where another copy was compared, an unresolved V gene accounts for under half, and the others remain unexplained. That table furnishes V, J and clone size, whereas the DNA furnished D and trimming. The sample includes under 95,000 clones, with just over 90% observed a single time. In total, the top ten clones hold less than 2.5% of the sample.

The specimen was PBMCs. The V gene is TRBV5-4 and the J gene is TRBJ2-5, with 10 bases matching TRBD2. This sequence was found in a man aged 30-40 years in good health and CMV-seronegative. The DNA sequence reads TGTGCCAGCAGCCCGTTAAGCGGGGGGGCCTCAGAGACCCAGTACTTC. This encodes CASSPLSGGASETQYF.